This T cell receptor beta chain was recovered during a study of OX40 agonist ivuxolimab in advanced cancers. As for the study in general: Ivuxolimab, which is an agonistic anti-OX40 (CD134) antibody, was administered to the patients. Every 2 weeks, patients got intravenous ivuxolimab at one of six dose levels (0.01-10 mg/kg). Recorded diagnoses for dose-escalation patients were hepatocellular carcinoma, melanoma, renal cell or head and neck cancer.

Study-wide findings and caveats: Expanded clones were, on average, more numerous in CD8+ T cells than in CD4+.

This table comes from immunoSEQ multiplex PCR, and its TCRdb copy is limited to in-frame clones, with some not included. The repertoire consists of some 65,000 clones, with 89% occurring once and the leading ten covering around 12%. Note on this clone: The antigen remains unidentified.

The sequence was collected from an adult with an advanced solid tumor such as melanoma, head and neck, liver or kidney cancer. The source material was CD4+ or CD8+ T cells sorted from blood, sampled in a trial of the OX40 agonist ivuxolimab.

CDR3 bases: TGTGCCATCAGTGAGGGGACAGGGGGAATTTCCTATGGCTACACCTTC. It yields the protein CAISEGTGGISYGYTF. The genes are TRBV10-3 and TRBJ1-2, with 11 bases that match TRBD1. The V and J ends lost 2 bases and 4 bases, in that order; junction bases with no gene match: 6. Germline CDR1 and CDR2: ENHRY and SYGVKD. The CDR3 is 16 amino acids.